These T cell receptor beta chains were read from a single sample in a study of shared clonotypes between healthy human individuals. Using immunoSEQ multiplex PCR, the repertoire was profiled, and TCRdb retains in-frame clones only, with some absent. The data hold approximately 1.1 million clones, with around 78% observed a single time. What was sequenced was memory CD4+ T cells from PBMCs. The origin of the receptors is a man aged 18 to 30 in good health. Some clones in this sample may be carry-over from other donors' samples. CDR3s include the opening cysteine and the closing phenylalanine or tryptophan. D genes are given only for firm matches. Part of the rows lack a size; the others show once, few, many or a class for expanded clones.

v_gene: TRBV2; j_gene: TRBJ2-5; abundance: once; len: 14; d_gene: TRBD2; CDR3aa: CASGFTSGRETQYF; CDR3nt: TGTGCCAGCGGTTTCACTAGCGGGAGAGAGACCCAGTACTTC
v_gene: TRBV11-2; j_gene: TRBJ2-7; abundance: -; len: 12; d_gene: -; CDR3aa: CASNRAWNEQYF; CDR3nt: TGTGCCAGCAACAGGGCATGGAACGAGCAGTACTTC
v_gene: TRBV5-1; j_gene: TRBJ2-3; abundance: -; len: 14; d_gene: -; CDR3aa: CASSGAASTDTQYF; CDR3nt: TGCGCCAGCAGCGGGGCGGCGAGCACAGATACGCAGTATTTT
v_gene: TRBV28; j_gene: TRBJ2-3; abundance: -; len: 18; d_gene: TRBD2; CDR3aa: CASSFKYLTSGKADTQYF; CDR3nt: TGTGCCAGCAGTTTCAAGTATTTGACTAGCGGGAAAGCAGATACGCAGTATTTT
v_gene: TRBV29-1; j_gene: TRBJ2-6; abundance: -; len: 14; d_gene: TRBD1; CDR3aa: CSVLGGSGANVLTF; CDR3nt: TGCAGCGTCTTAGGGGGCTCCGGGGCCAACGTCCTGACTTTC
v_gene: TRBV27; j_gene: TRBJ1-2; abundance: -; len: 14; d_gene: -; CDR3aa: CASSMWGADNGYTF; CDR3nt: TGTGCCAGCAGTATGTGGGGGGCGGATAATGGCTACACCTTC
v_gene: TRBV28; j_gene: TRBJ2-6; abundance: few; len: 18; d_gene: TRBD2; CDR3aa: CASSRLAGAISGANVLTF; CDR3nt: TGTGCCAGCAGCCGACTAGCGGGAGCGATCTCTGGGGCCAACGTCCTGACTTTC
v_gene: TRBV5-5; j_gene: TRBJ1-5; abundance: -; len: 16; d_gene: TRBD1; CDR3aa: CASSAGTGGKGQPQHF; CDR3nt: TGTGCCAGCAGCGCCGGGACAGGGGGGAAAGGTCAGCCCCAGCATTTT
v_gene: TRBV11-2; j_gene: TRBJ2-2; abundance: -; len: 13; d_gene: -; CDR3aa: CASSFTNTGELFF; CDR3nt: TGTGCCAGCAGCTTCACCAACACCGGGGAGCTGTTTTTT
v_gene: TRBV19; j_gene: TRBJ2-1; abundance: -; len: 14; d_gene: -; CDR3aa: CASLKRVRGGEQFF; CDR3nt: TGTGCCAGCCTTAAGCGGGTCCGGGGTGGTGAGCAGTTCTTC
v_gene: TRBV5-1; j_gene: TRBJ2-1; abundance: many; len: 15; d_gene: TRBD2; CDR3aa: CASSPSGRAANEQFF; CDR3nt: TGCGCCAGCAGTCCTAGCGGGAGGGCGGCCAATGAGCAGTTCTTC
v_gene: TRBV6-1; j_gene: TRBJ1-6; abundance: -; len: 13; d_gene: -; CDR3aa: CASSEGTHIPLHF; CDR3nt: TGTGCCAGCAGTGAAGGGACCCATATTCCCCTCCACTTT
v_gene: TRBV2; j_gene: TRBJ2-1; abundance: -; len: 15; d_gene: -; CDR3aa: CASSLTGVSYNEQFF; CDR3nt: TGTGCCAGCAGCCTGACAGGAGTGTCCTACAATGAGCAGTTCTTC
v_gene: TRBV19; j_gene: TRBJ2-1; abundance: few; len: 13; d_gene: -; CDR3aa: CASSGSTFGEQFF; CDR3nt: TGTGCCAGTAGCGGGAGTACATTTGGTGAGCAGTTCTTC
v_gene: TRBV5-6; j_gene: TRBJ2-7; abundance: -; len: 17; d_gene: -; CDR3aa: CASASRLRQRREGEQYF; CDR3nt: TGTGCCAGCGCATCACGGCTTAGACAGAGACGCGAGGGCGAGCAGTACTTC
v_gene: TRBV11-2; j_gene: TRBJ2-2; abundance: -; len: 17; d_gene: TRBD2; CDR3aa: CASSSQHQRGDTGELFF; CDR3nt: TGTGCCAGCAGCTCCCAACACCAGCGGGGGGACACCGGGGAGCTGTTTTTT
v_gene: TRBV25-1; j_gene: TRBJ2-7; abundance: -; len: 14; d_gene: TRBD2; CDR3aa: CASRGGTGTYEQYF; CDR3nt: TGTGCCAGCAGGGGGGGGACGGGAACCTACGAGCAGTACTTC
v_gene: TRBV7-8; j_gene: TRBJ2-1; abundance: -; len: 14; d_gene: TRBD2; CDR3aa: CASSRTSGRDEQFF; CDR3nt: TGTGCCAGCAGCCGGACTAGCGGGAGGGATGAGCAGTTCTTC
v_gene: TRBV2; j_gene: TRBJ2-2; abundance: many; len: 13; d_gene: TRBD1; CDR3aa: CASRGTGAGELFF; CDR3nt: TGTGCCAGCAGAGGGACAGGGGCCGGGGAGCTGTTTTTT
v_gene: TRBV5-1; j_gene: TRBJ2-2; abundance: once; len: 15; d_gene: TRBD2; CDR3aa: CASSLGLAGSGELFF; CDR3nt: TGCGCCAGCAGCCTCGGACTAGCGGGATCCGGGGAGCTGTTTTTT
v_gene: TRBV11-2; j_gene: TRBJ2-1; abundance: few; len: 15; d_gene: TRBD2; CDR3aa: CASSPLAGGGYEQFF; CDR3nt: TGTGCCAGCAGCCCACTAGCGGGAGGTGGGTATGAGCAGTTCTTC
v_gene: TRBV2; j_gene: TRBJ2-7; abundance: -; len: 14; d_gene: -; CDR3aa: CASSLQGTIYEQYF; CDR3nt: TGTGCCAGCAGTTTACAGGGAACGATCTACGAGCAGTACTTC
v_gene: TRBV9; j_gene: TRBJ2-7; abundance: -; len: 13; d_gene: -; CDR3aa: CASSVAPAGEQYF; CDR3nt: TGTGCCAGCAGCGTAGCCCCCGCGGGGGAGCAGTACTTC
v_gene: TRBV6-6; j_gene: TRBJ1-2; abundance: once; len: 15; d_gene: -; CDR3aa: CASRPPTDYNYGYTF; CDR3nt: TGTGCCAGCAGACCACCGACAGATTATAACTATGGCTACACCTTC
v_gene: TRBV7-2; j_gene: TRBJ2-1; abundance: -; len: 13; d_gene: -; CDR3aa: CASSLIREDEQFF; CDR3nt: TGTGCCAGCAGCTTAATAAGGGAGGACGAGCAGTTCTTC
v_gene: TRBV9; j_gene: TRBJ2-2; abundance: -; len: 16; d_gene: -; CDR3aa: CASSASPSVNTGELFF; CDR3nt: TGTGCCAGCAGCGCCTCCCCTAGCGTGAACACCGGGGAGCTGTTTTTT
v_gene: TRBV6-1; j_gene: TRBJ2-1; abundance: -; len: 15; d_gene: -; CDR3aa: CASRGTRSSYNEQFF; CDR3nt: TGTGCCAGCAGGGGGACACGAAGCTCCTACAATGAGCAGTTCTTC
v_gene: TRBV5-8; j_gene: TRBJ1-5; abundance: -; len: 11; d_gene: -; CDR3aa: CASSFTQPQHF; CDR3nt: TGTGCCAGCAGCTTTACTCAGCCCCAGCATTTT
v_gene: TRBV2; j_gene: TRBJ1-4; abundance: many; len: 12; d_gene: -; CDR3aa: CASRGDREKLFF; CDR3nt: TGTGCCAGCAGAGGGGACCGGGAAAAACTGTTTTTT
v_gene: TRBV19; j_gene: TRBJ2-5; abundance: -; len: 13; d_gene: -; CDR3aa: CASSMEGRETQYF; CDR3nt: TGTGCCAGTAGTATGGAAGGGAGAGAGACCCAGTACTTC
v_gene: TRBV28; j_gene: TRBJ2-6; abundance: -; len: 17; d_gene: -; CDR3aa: CASSLLIGQTGDNVLTF; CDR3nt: TGTGCCAGCAGTTTATTGATCGGACAGACGGGCGACAACGTCCTGACTTTC
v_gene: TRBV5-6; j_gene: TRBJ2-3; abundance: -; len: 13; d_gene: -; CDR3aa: CASSLMQGDTQYF; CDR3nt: TGTGCCAGCAGCTTGATGCAGGGAGATACGCAGTATTTT
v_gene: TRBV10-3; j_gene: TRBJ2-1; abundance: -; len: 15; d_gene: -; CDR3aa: CAISAGAGIGDEQFF; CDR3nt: TGTGCCATCAGTGCGGGCGCGGGAATCGGGGATGAGCAGTTCTTC
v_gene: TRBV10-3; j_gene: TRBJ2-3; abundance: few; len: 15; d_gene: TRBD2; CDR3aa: CATQESSGRPDTQYF; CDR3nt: TGTGCCACTCAGGAGTCTAGCGGGAGACCAGATACGCAGTATTTT
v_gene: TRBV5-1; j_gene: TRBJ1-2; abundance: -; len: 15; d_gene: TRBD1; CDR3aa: CASSLEPAGGRGYTF; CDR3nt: TGCGCCAGCAGCTTGGAACCGGCAGGGGGTCGTGGCTACACCTTC
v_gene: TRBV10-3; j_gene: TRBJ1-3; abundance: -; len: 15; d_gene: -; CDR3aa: CAISEAGFSGNTIYF; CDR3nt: TGTGCCATCAGTGAGGCTGGGTTCTCTGGAAACACCATATATTTT
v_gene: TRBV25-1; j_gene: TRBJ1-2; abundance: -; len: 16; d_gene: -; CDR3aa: CASSDERTEGHYGYTF; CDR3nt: TGTGCCAGCAGTGACGAAAGGACAGAAGGACACTATGGCTACACCTTC
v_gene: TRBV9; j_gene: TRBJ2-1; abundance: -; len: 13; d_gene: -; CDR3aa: CASSRDGVYEQFF; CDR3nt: TGTGCCAGCAGCAGAGATGGTGTTTATGAGCAGTTCTTC
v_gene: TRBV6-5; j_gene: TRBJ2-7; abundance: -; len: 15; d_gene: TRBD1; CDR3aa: CASSYGGTGGREQYF; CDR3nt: TGTGCCAGCAGTTACGGAGGGACAGGCGGGCGAGAGCAGTACTTC
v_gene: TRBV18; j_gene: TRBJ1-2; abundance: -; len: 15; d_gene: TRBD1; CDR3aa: CASSPVPQGDNGYTF; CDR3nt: TGTGCCAGCTCACCTGTTCCGCAGGGGGATAATGGCTACACCTTC
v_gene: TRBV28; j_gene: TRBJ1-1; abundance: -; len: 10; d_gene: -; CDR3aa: CATWNTEAFF; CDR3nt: TGTGCCACCTGGAACACTGAAGCTTTCTTT
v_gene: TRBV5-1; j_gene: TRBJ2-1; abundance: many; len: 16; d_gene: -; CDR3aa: CASSLETIQPYNEQFF; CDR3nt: TGCGCCAGCAGCTTGGAGACTATCCAACCCTACAATGAGCAGTTCTTC
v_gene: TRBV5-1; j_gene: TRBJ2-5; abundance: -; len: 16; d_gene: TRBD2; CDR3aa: CASSPRLAGGQETQYF; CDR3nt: TGCGCCAGCAGCCCAAGACTAGCGGGAGGGCAAGAGACCCAGTACTTC
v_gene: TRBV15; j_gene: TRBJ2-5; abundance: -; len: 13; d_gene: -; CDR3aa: CATSPLFEETQYF; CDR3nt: TGTGCCACCAGCCCGCTATTCGAAGAGACCCAGTACTTC
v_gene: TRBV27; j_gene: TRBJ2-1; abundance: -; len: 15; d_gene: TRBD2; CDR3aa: CASRPRSSGDNEQFF; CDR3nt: TGTGCCAGCAGGCCCCGGAGTAGCGGGGACAATGAGCAGTTCTTC
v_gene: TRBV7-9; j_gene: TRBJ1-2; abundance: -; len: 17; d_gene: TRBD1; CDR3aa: CASSTVLTGTGFYGYTF; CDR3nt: TGTGCCAGCAGCACCGTACTGACCGGGACAGGGTTCTATGGCTACACCTTC
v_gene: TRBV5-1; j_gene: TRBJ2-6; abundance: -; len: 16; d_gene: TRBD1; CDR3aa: CASSWGQGAGANVLTF; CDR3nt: TGCGCCAGCAGCTGGGGACAGGGCGCTGGGGCCAACGTCCTGACTTTC
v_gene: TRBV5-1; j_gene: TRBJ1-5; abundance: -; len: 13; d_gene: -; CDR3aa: CASSLEVDQPQHF; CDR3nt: TGCGCCAGCAGCTTGGAGGTTGATCAGCCCCAGCATTTT
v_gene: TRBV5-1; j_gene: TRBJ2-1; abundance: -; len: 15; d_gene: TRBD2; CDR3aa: CASSFLAGEYNEQFF; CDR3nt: TGCGCCAGCAGCTTTCTAGCGGGAGAATACAATGAGCAGTTCTTC
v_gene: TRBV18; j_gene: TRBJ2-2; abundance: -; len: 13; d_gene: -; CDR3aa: CASSPQGPGELFF; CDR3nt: TGTGCCAGCTCACCCCAGGGGCCCGGGGAGCTGTTTTTT
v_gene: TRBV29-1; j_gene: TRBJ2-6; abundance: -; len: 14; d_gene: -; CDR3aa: CSARQGSGANVLTF; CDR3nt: TGCAGCGCAAGACAAGGATCAGGGGCCAACGTCCTGACTTTC
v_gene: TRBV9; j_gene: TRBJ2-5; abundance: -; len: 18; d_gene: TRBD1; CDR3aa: CASSVVWGTGPLQETQYF; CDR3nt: TGTGCCAGCAGCGTAGTTTGGGGGACAGGCCCACTGCAAGAGACCCAGTACTTC
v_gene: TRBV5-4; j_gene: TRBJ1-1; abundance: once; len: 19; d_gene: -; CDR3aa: CARSAKTGVKGRMNTEAFF; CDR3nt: TGTGCCAGGTCCGCTAAGACGGGCGTGAAAGGGAGGATGAACACTGAAGCTTTCTTT
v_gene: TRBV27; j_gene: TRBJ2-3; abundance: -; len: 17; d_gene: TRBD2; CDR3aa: CASSSHPRLAGSDTQYF; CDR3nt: TGTGCCAGCAGTTCGCACCCCCGACTAGCGGGATCAGATACGCAGTATTTT